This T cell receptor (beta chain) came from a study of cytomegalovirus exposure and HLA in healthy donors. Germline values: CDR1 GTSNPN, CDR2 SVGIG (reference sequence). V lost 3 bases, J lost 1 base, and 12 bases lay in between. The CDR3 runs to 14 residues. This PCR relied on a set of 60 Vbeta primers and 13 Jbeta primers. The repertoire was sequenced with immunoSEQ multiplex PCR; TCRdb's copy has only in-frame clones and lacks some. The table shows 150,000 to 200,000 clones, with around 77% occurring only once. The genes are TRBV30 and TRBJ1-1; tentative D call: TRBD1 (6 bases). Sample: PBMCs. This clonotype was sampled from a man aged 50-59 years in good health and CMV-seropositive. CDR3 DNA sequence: TGTGCCTGGAGAATGGGGACACCGAACACTGAAGCTTTCTTT. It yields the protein CAWRMGTPNTEAFF.